This T cell receptor (beta chain) was observed in a study of blood T cell repertoires in COVID-19. The overall study: Whether acute or convalescent, the COVID-19 samples came from the United States, Italy and Spain. The analysed material was cDNA or gDNA that came from T cells, B-cell-depleted T cells, or PBMCs.

Germline CDR1 is ENHRY and CDR2 is SYGVKD. The CDR3 is 15 amino acids. Trimming took 3 bases from V and 6 from J; bases not matched to a gene: 6. Original methodology: Nucleated cell counts were estimated from reference gene primer amplification. Assay used: immunoSEQ multiplex PCR; TCRdb lists only in-frame clones, some missing. The V and J calls and clone size are taken from that table; D and trimming were inferred from the DNA. This sample has around 270,000 clones, with more than 75% found just once. This rearrangement joins TRBV10-3 to TRBJ1-3, with 9 bases lining up with TRBD1. The receptor's source is a man aged 40-55 years who had recovered from COVID-19. The sequenced sample consisted of peripheral blood. The CDR3 DNA follows: TGTGCCATCAGTGATAGGGGGACAGGGCCAAACACCATATATTTT. Translation: CAISDRGTGPNTIYF.